Shown below are 19 T cell receptor beta chains from a single sample sequenced in a study of blood T cell repertoires in COVID-19. Sequenced by immunoSEQ multiplex PCR; TCRdb stores in-frame clones only, minus some. Here the sample spans 200,000 to 250,000 clones, about 83% being singletons. The material sequenced was peripheral blood. Receptors were obtained from a woman aged 25-40 years with COVID-19, enrolled during active disease.

Only one count was recorded for this clone. Germline is not matched at one junction end, which may reflect a read error. The CDR3 loop reads CASRLTKETEAFF. The CDR3, as DNA: TGTGCCAGCAGATTAACGAAAGAGACTGAAGCTTTCTTT. The genes are TRBV7-3 and TRBJ1-1; D is uncertain. This CDR3 contains 13 residues. CDR1 and CDR2 from the germline V gene are SGHTA and FQGTGA.

The V gene is TRBV7-8, the J gene TRBJ1-5; D call uncertain. The germline V and J ends were trimmed by 6 bases and 0 bases, with 9 bases remaining between them. Germline CDR1 and CDR2: SGHVS and FQNEAQ. This CDR3 has 14 residues. CDR3 amino acids: CASRDGNSNQPQHF. In nucleotides, the CDR3 is TGTGCCAGCAGGGACGGGAATAGCAATCAGCCCCAGCATTTT.

CDR3 nucleotide sequence: TGTGCCAGCAGTCCCCTCACAGGGCTGGGTCAGCCCCAGCATTTT. Its protein product is CASSPLTGLGQPQHF. The rearrangement links TRBV6-2 or TRBV6-3 to TRBJ1-5, with D perhaps matching TRBD1 (6 bases). From germline, CDR1 is MNHEY and CDR2 SVGEGT. The CDR3 totals 15 residues. Trimming took 5 bases from V and 6 from J, leaving 17 bases between them.

The chain employs TRBV18 and TRBJ2-5; no definite D call. Germline V gene sequence: CDR1 KGHSH, CDR2 LQKENI. The V end lost 5 bases, the J end lost 2 bases, and 12 bases lay between the germline ends. The CDR3 runs 14 residues. Here the CDR3 reads CASSTRGLQETQYF. In DNA, the CDR3 is TGTGCCAGCTCAACCCGCGGCTTACAAGAGACCCAGTACTTC.

This chain connects TRBV27 to TRBJ2-7, with a tentative D call TRBD2 (5 bases). This CDR3 has 15 amino acids. Germline-derived CDR1 and CDR2 are MNHEY and SMNVEV (reference sequence). The germline V and J ends were trimmed by 4 bases and 0 bases, with 13 bases remaining between them. The CDR3 DNA follows: TGTGCCAGCAGTTATCGGGATATCACCTCCTACGAGCAGTACTTC. Translated, it gives CASSYRDITSYEQYF.

The V gene is TRBV27, the J gene TRBJ1-2; 7 nucleotides agree with TRBD1. The CDR3 length is 13 residues. The V and J ends lost 2 bases and 8 bases, in that order; junction bases with no gene match: 5. CDR1 is MNHEY, CDR2 SMNVEV, per germline (reference sequence). CDR3 in amino acids: CASSLEGAGGYTF. The CDR3 bases are TGTGCCAGCAGTTTAGAGGGGGCGGGGGGCTACACCTTC.

The gene calls are TRBV19 and TRBJ2-7; TRBD1 aligns across 9 bases. Germline trimming cut 3 bases from V and 7 bases from J; bases unmatched to any gene: 1. This CDR3 has 12 amino acids. Per the germline V gene, CDR1 is LNHDA and CDR2 is SQIVND (reference sequence). This CDR3 reads CASSIGQGEQYF. Here the CDR3 DNA reads TGTGCCAGTAGTATCGGACAGGGGGAGCAGTACTTC.

J is TRBJ1-4 and V is TRBV2; 7 bases align to TRBD1. The CDR3 covers 15 residues. Germline assignment: CDR1 SNHLY and CDR2 FYNNEI. J lost 0 bases, V lost 7 bases, and 5 bases had no gene match. The CDR3 loop is CASTTGPATNEKLFF. The DNA of the CDR3 is TGTGCCAGCACGACAGGGCCCGCAACTAATGAAAAACTGTTTTTT.

This clone was picked up one time. The chain uses TRBV4-2 and TRBJ1-6, with 9 bases matching TRBD1. There are 14 residues in the CDR3. CDR1 and CDR2 from the germline V gene are LGHNA and YNFKEQ. V lost 0 bases and J lost 11; bases outside the gene matches: 2. CDR3 region: CASSQEGQGAPLHF. The DNA for the CDR3 is TGTGCCAGCAGCCAAGAGGGACAGGGAGCACCCCTCCACTTT.

The V and J genes are TRBV2 and TRBJ2-3; 12 bases agree with TRBD2. The J segment lost 4 bases and the V segment lost 4 bases, leaving 3 bases of the junction unmatched. CDR3 length: 15 amino acids. Germline V gives CDR1 SNHLY, CDR2 FYNNEI. The chain's CDR3 is CASSGASGRADTQYF. CDR3 sequence (DNA): TGTGCCAGCAGTGGGGCTAGCGGGAGGGCAGATACGCAGTATTTT.

This clone is a singleton in its sample. The chain uses TRBV9 and TRBJ2-7, with TRBD1 matching over 8 bases. The germline V gene has CDR1 SGDLS and CDR2 YYNGEE. The V gene end was trimmed by 4 bases and the J gene end by 3 bases; junction bases not matched to a gene: 6. CDR3 size: 14 residues. This chain's CDR3 is CASSRLDRDYEQYF. DNA of the CDR3: TGTGCCAGCAGCCGACTGGACAGGGACTACGAGCAGTACTTC.

The CDR3 sequence: CASSLRQPYTIYF. The CDR3 nucleotides read TGTGCCAGCAGTTTGAGGCAACCATACACCATATATTTT. This chain joins TRBV28 and TRBJ1-3, with unresolved D. V lost 3 bases and J lost 8, with 11 bases in between. The CDR3 has 13 residues. Looked up from germline, CDR1 is MDHEN and CDR2 is SYDVKM.

This clone appeared a few times. The chain has TRBV5-4 and TRBJ2-2, with 10 bases fitting TRBD2. The J segment lost 7 bases and the V segment lost 2 bases, leaving 2 bases of the junction unmatched. This CDR3 region has 14 residues. CDR1 is SGHNT, CDR2 YYREEE, per germline (reference sequence). The CDR3 coding sequence is TGTGCCAGCAGCTTAGAGCGGGAGGGCGGGGAGCTGTTTTTT. Translating gives CASSLEREGGELFF.

CDR3 in amino acids: CASSPGTSGIYEQYF. Here the CDR3 DNA reads TGTGCCAGCAGCCCGGGGACTAGCGGGATCTACGAGCAGTACTTC. The rearrangement links TRBV9 to TRBJ2-7; the match to TRBD2 covers 13 bases. Losses at the gene ends were 4 bases for V and 3 bases for J; bases not matched to a gene: 4. CDR3 size: 15 residues. Germline V gene data show CDR1 as SGDLS and CDR2 as YYNGEE.

This chain uses TRBV28 with TRBJ2-5; TRBD2 matches at 9 bases. The germline gives CDR1 MDHEN, CDR2 SYDVKM. J was trimmed by 5 bases and V by 2 bases; bases with no gene match: 15. The CDR3 sequence is 18 residues long. As DNA, the CDR3 is TGTGCCAGCAGTTTACCGAGGACTTGCGGGGGGGCCGATGAGACCCAGTACTTC. Residues: CASSLPRTCGGADETQYF. The full variable domain, rest sourced from reference TRBV28 and TRBJ2-5, is DVKVTQSSRYLVKRTGEKVFLECVQDMDHENMFWYRQDPGLGLRLIYFSYDVKMKEKGDIPEGYSVSREKKERFSLILESASTNQTSMYLCASSLPRTCGGADETQYFGPGTRLLVL.

The chain is built from TRBV6-2 or TRBV6-3 and TRBJ1-2; D is unclear. Trimming left V 2 bases short and J 7 bases short, with 14 bases between. Looked up from germline, CDR1 is MNHEY and CDR2 is SVGEGT. CDR3 length: 14 residues. CDR3 DNA sequence: TGTGCCAGCAGTTACGTCCGTACCGCGCCTGGCTACACCTTC. The encoded protein is CASSYVRTAPGYTF.

The chain carries TRBV19 and TRBJ2-5, with 14 positions matching TRBD2. The CDR3 contains 13 residues. With V trimmed by 6 bases and J by 7 bases, 1 base remained unmatched. Germline values: CDR1 LNHDA, CDR2 SQIVND (reference sequence). The CDR3 sequence: CASRGLAGGTQYF. CDR3 in DNA: TGTGCCAGTAGAGGACTAGCGGGGGGGACCCAGTACTTC.

The rearrangement uses TRBV15 and TRBJ2-6, with 9 bases identical to TRBD1. V lost 4 bases to trimming and J lost 4 bases; unmatched junction nucleotides: 11. Germline-derived CDR1 and CDR2 are LNHNV and YYDKDF (reference sequence). This CDR3 is built from 18 residues. In nucleotides, the CDR3 is TGTGCCACCAGCACATCACAGGGGGCGAGGGCCGGGGCCAACGTCCTGACTTTC. Protein: CATSTSQGARAGANVLTF.

V usage is TRBV29-1 and J usage is TRBJ1-5; maybe TRBD1 (5 bases). CDR1 and CDR2 (germline): SQVTM, ANQGSEA. The CDR3 extends over 12 amino acids. The V and J ends lost 6 bases and 2 bases respectively, with 8 bases between them. CDR3 bases: TGCAGCGTCCAGGGTGGCAATCAGCCCCAGCATTTT. The encoded protein is CSVQGGNQPQHF. Based on the CDR3 plus reference TRBV29-1 and TRBJ1-5, the full variable domain is SAVISQKPSRDICQRGTSLTIQCQVDSQVTMMFWYRQQPGQSLTLIATANQGSEATYESGFVIDKFPISRPNLTFSTLTVSNMSPEDSSIYLCSVQGGNQPQHFGDGTRLSIL.